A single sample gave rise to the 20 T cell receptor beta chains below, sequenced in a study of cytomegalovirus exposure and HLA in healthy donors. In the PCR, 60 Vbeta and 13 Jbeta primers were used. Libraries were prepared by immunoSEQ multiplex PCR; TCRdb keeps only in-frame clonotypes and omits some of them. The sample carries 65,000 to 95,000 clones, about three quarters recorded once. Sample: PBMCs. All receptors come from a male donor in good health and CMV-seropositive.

CDR3 bases: TGTGCCAGCACCTTTAGCGGGAGGGCCCTACAAGAGACCCAGTACTTC. Its translation is CASTFSGRALQETQYF. The chain joins TRBV5-6 to TRBJ2-5; 11 bases are shared with TRBD2. The CDR3 runs 16 residues. Germline V gives CDR1 SGHDT, CDR2 YYEEEE. V was pared by 6 bases and J by 2 bases, with 9 bases of the junction left unmatched.

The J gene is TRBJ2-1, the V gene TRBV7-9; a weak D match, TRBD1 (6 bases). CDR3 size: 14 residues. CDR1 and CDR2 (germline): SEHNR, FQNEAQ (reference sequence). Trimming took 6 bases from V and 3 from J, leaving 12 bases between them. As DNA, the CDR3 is TGTGCCAGCAGGTTCGAGGGGGACTACAATGAGCAGTTCTTC. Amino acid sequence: CASRFEGDYNEQFF. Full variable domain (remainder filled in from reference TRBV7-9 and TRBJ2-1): DTGVSQNPRHKITKRGQNVTFRCDPISEHNRLYWYRQTLGQGPEFLTYFQNEAQLEKSRLLSDRFSAERPKGSFSTLEIQRTEQGDSAMYLCASRFEGDYNEQFFGPGTRLTVL.

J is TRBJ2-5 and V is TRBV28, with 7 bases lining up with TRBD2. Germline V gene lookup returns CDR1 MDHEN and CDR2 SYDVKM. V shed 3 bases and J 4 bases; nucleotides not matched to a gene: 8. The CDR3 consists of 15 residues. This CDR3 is CASSFTQTSAETQYF. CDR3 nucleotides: TGTGCCAGCAGTTTTACCCAAACTAGCGCAGAGACCCAGTACTTC. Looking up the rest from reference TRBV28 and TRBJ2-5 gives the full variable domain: DVKVTQSSRYLVKRTGEKVFLECVQDMDHENMFWYRQDPGLGLRLIYFSYDVKMKEKGDIPEGYSVSREKKERFSLILESASTNQTSMYLCASSFTQTSAETQYFGPGTRLLVL.

DNA for the CDR3: TGTGCCAGTAGTACCGGGACAGGGAAGGGCCAAGAGACCCAGTACTTC. This encodes CASSTGTGKGQETQYF. The chain couples TRBV19 to TRBJ2-5; 9 bases align to TRBD1. Germline V gene lookup returns CDR1 LNHDA and CDR2 SQIVND (reference sequence). V dropped 4 bases and J dropped 1; count of bases not matched to a gene: 7. The CDR3 contains 16 residues.

The CDR3, as DNA: TGTGCCAGCAGCTTAACTGGCGGCGGGGAAAAACTGTTTTTT. Protein sequence: CASSLTGGGEKLFF. The genes are TRBV11-2 and TRBJ1-4; the D is unclear. V was trimmed by 2 bases and J by 8 bases, leaving 12 bases between them. The CDR3 contains 14 residues. Germline V CDR1 and CDR2: SGHAT, FQNNGV.

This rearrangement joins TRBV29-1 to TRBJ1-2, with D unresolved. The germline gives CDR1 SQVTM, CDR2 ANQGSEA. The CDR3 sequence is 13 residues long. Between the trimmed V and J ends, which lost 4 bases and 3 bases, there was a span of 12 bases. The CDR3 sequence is CSVAEGMDYGYTF. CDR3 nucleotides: TGCAGCGTTGCAGAGGGCATGGACTATGGCTACACCTTC.

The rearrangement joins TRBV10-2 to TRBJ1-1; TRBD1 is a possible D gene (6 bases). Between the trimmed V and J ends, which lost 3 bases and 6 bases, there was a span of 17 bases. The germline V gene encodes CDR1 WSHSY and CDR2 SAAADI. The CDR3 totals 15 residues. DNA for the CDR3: TGCGCCAGCAGTGAAGGGTCGAAGAAGGGGGCTGAAGCTTTCTTT. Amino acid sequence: CASSEGSKKGAEAFF.

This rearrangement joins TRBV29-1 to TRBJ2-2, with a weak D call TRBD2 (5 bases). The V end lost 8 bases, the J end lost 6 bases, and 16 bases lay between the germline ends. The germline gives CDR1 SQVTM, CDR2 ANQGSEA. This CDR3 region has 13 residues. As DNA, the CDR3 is TGCAGCTCTAGGACTGGCGAAGCCGGGGAGCTGTTTTTT. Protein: CSSRTGEAGELFF.

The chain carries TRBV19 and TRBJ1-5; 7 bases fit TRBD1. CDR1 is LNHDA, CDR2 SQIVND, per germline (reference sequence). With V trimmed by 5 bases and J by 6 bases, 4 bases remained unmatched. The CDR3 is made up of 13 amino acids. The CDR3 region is CASSVTGVQPQHF. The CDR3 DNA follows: TGTGCCAGTAGTGTCACAGGGGTTCAGCCCCAGCATTTT.

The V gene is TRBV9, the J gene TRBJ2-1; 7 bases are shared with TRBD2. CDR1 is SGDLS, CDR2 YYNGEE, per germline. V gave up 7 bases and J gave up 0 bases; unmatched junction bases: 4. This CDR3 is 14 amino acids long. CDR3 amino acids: CASGRGSSYNEQFF. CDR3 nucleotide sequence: TGTGCCAGCGGGCGGGGGAGCTCCTACAATGAGCAGTTCTTC.

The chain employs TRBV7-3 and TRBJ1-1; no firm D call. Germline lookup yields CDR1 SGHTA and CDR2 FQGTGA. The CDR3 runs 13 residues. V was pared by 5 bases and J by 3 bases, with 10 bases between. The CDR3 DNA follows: TGTGCCAGCAGCACCCGAACAGACACTGAAGCTTTCTTT. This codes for CASSTRTDTEAFF.

The CDR3 reads CASTADRGETQYF. The CDR3 nucleotides read TGTGCCAGTACCGCGGACAGGGGGGAGACCCAGTACTTC. The rearrangement joins TRBV19 to TRBJ2-5; 10 bases fit TRBD1. From germline, CDR1 is LNHDA and CDR2 SQIVND (reference sequence). The length of the CDR3 is 13 residues. Trimming removed 7 bases from V and 5 bases from J; junction bases left unmatched: 4.

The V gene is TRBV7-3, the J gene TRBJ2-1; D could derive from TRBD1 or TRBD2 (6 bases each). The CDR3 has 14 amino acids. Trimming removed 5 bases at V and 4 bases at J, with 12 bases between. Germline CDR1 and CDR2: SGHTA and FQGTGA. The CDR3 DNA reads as TGTGCCAGCAGCCTAAGGGGGGTGTACAATGAGCAGTTCTTC. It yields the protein CASSLRGVYNEQFF.

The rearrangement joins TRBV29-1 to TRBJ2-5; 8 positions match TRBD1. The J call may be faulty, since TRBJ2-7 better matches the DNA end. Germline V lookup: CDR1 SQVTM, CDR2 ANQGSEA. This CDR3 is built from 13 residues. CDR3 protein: CSAKQGGSYEQYF. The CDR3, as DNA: TGCAGCGCCAAACAGGGGGGTTCCTACGAGCAGTACTTC.

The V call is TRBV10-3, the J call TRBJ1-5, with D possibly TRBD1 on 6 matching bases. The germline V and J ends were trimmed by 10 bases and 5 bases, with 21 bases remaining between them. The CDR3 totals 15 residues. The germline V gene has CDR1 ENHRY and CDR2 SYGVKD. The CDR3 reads CATHAGGRIDQPQHF. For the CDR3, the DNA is TGTGCCACCCACGCCGGGGGGCGGATCGATCAGCCCCAGCATTTT.

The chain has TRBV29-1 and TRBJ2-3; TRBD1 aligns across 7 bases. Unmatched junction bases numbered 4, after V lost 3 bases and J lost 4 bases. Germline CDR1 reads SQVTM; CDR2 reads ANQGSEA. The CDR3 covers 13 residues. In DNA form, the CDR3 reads TGCAGCGTTGATACAGGGGCGCCAGATACGCAGTATTTT. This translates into CSVDTGAPDTQYF.

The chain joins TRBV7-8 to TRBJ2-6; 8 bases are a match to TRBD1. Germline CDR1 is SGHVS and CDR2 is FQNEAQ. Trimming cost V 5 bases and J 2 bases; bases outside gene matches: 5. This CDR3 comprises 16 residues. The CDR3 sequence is CASSDDRGPGANVLTF. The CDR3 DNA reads TGTGCCAGCAGCGATGACAGGGGACCTGGGGCCAACGTCCTGACTTTC. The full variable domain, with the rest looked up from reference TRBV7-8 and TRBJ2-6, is GAGVSQSPRYKVAKRGQDVALRCDPISGHVSLFWYQQALGQGPEFLTYFQNEAQLDKSGLPSDRFFAERPEGSVSTLKIQRTQQEDSAVYLCASSDDRGPGANVLTFGAGSRLTVL.

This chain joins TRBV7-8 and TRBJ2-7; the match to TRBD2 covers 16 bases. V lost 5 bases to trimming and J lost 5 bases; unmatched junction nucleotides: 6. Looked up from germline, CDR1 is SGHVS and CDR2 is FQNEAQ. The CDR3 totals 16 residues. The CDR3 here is CASSLGLAGGPDEQYF. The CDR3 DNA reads TGTGCCAGCAGCCTGGGACTAGCGGGAGGGCCCGACGAGCAGTACTTC.

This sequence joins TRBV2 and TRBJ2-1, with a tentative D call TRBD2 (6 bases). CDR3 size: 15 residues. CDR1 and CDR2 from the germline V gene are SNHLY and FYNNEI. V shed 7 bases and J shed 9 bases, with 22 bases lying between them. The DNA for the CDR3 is TGTGCCAGCACCCCCCTAGCGTCGCCCCCTGCTGAGCAGTTCTTC. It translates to CASTPLASPPAEQFF.

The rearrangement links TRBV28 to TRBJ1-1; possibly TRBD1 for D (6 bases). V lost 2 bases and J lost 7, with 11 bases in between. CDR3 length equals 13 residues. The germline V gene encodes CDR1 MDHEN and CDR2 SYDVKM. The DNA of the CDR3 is TGTGCCAGCAGTTTACGGACAGACGGTGAAGCTTTCTTT. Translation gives CASSLRTDGEAFF.